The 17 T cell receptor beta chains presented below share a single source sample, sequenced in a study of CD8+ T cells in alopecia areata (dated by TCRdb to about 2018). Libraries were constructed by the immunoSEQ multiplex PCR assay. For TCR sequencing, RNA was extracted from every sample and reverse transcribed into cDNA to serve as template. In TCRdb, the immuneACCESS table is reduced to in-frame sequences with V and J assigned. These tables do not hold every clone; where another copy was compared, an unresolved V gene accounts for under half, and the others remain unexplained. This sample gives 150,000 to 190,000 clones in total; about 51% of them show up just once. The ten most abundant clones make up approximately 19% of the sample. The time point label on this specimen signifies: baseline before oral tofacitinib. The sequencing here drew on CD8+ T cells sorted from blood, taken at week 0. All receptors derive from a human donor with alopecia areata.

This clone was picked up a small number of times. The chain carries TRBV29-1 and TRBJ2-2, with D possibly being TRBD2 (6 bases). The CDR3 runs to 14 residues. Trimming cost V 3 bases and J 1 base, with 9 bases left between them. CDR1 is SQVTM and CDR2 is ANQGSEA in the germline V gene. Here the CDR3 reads CSVDAGRNTGELFF. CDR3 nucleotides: TGCAGCGTTGATGCCGGGAGGAACACCGGGGAGCTGTTTTTT.

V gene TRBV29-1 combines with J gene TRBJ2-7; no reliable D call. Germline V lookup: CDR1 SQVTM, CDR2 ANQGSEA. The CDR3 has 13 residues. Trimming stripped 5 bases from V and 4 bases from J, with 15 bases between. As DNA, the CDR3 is TGCAGCGTTCGGGTGGGATTGTCATACGAGCAGTACTTC. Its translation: CSVRVGLSYEQYF.

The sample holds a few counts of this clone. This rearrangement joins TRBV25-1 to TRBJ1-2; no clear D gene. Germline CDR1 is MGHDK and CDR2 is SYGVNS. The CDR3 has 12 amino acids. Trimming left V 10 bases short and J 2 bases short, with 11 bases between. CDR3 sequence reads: CATRGGNYGYTF. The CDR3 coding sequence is TGTGCCACCCGAGGAGGGAACTATGGCTACACCTTC.

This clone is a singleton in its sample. The CDR3 reads CASSPGQGEHTDTQYF. In DNA, the CDR3 is TGCGCCAGCAGCCCCGGACAGGGGGAACACACAGATACGCAGTATTTT. The chain links TRBV4-3 to TRBJ2-3, with TRBD1 matching 10 bases. J was trimmed by 2 bases and V by 4 bases; bases with no gene match: 6. CDR3 size: 16 residues. The germline V gene has CDR1 LGHNA and CDR2 YSLEER.

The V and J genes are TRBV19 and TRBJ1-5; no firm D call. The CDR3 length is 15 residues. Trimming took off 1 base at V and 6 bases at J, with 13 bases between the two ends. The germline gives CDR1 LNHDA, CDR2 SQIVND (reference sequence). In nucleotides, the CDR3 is TGTGCCAGTAGTATAGTTCCCGGCAGGTCTCAGCCCCAGCATTTT. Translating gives CASSIVPGRSQPQHF.

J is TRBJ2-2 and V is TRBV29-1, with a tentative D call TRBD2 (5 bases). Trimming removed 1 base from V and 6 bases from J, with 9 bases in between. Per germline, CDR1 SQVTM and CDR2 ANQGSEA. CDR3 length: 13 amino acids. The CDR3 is CSVEVERPGELFF. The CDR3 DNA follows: TGCAGCGTTGAAGTGGAGCGGCCCGGGGAGCTGTTTTTT.

The CDR3 nucleotides are TGCGCCAGCAGCCAAGATAGCGGGAGCTCCTACGAGCAGTACTTC. It translates to CASSQDSGSSYEQYF. The chain links TRBV4-3 to TRBJ2-7; 9 bases are shared with TRBD2. The V segment lost 0 bases and the J segment 0 bases; nucleotides outside the gene matches: 0. Germline values: CDR1 LGHNA, CDR2 YSLEER. The CDR3 extends over 15 amino acids.

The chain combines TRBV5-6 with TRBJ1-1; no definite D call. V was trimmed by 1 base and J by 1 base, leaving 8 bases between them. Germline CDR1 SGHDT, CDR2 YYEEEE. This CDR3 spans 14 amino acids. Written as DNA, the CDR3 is TGTGCCAGCAGCTTGCAGGCAGAGAACACTGAAGCTTTCTTT. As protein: CASSLQAENTEAFF.

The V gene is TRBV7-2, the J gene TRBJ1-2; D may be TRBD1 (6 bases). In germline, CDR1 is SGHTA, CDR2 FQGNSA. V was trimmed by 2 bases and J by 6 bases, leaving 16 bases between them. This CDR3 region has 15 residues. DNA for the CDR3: TGTGCCAGCAGCTTATCGCCTAGACAGGACCATGGCTACACCTTC. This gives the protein CASSLSPRQDHGYTF.

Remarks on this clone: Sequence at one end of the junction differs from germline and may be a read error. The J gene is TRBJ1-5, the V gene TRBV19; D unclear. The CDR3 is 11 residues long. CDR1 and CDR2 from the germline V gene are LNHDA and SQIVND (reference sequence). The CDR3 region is CASSIGPKPIF. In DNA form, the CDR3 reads TGTGCCAGTAGTATAGGCCCAAAGCCGATTTTT.

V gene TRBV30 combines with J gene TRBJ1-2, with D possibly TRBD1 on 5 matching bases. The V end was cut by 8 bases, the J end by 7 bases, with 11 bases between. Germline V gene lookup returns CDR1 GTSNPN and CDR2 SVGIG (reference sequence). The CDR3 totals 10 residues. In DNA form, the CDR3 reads TGTGCCGGGGACGGGTTTGGCTACACCTTC. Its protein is CAGDGFGYTF.

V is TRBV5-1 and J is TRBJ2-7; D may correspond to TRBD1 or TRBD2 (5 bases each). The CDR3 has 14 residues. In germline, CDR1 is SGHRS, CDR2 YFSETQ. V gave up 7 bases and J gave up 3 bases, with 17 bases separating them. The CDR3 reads CASAPGLAGYEQYF. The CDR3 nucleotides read TGCGCCAGCGCCCCGGGGCTAGCAGGCTACGAGCAGTACTTC.

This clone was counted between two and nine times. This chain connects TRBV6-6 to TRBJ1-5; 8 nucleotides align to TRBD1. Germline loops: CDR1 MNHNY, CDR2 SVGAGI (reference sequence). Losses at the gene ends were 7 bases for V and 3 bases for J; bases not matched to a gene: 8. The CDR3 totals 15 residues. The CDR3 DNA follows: TGTGCCAGCAATGTCGACAGGGGACTCAATCAGCCCCAGCATTTT. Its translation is CASNVDRGLNQPQHF.

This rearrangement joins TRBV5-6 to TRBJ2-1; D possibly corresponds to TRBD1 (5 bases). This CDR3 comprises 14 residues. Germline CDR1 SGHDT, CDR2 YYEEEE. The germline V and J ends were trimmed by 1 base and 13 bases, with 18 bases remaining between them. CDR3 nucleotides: TGTGCCAGCAGCTTGCCGAGTGGCAGCCAGGGCCAGTTCTTC. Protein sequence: CASSLPSGSQGQFF.

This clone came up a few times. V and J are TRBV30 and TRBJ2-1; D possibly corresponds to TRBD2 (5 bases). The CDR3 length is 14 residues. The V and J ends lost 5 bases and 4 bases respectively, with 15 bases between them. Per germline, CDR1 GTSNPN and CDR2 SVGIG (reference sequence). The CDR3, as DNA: TGTGCCTGGCACGGAGGTAGCGTTTACAATGAGCAGTTCTTC. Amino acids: CAWHGGSVYNEQFF.

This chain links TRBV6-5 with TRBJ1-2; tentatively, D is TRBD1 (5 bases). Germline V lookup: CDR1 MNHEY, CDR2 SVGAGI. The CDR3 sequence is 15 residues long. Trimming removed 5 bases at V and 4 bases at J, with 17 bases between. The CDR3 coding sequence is TGTGCCAGCAGTACCCCGGGCAGGGTCGCCTATGGCTACACCTTC. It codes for CASSTPGRVAYGYTF.

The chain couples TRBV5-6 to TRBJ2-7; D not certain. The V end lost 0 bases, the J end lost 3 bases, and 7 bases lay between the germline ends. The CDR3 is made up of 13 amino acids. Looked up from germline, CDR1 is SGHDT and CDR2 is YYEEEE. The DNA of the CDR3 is TGTGCCAGCAGCTTGGAACCGGTCTACGAGCAGTACTTC. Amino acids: CASSLEPVYEQYF. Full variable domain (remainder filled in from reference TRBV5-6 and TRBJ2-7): DAGVTQSPTHLIKTRGQQVTLRCSPKSGHDTVSWYQQALGQGPQFIFQYYEEEERQRGNFPDRFSGHQFPNYSSELNVNALLLGDSALYLCASSLEPVYEQYFGPGTRLTVT.